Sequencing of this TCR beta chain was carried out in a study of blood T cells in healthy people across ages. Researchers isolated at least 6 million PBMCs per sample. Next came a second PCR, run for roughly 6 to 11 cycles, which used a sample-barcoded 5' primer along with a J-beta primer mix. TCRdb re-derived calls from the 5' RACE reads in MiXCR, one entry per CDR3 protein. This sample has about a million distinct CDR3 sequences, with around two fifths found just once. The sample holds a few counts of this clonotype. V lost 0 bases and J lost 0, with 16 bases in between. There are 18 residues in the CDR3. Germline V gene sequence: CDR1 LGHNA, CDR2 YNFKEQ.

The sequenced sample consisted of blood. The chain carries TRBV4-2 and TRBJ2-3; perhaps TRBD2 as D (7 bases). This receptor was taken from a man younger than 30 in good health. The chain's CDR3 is CASSQDPRGASSTDTQYF. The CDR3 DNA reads TGTGCCAGCAGCCAAGATCCACGGGGGGCGTCTAGCACAGATACGCAGTATTTT.